The rows below give T cell receptor beta chains drawn from one sample of a study of blood T cell repertoires in COVID-19. The method was immunoSEQ multiplex PCR; TCRdb's version includes in-frame clones alone and lacks a portion of them. The sample yields approximately 41,000 clones, 88% seen once. The sample taken for sequencing was peripheral blood. These TCRs come from a human donor in a cohort sampled during active COVID-19. CDR3s include the opening cysteine and the closing phenylalanine or tryptophan. The D gene is left open where the match is weak. Rows may omit the clone size; those that give it use once, few, many or a size class.

abundance,j_gene,d_gene,v_gene,CDR3aa,CDR3nt
few,TRBJ2-4,.,TRBV9,CASSVGTTKNIQYF,TGTGCCAGCAGCGTAGGGACTACCAAAAACATTCAGTACTTC
.,TRBJ1-4,.,TRBV12-5,CASGKNEKLFF,TGTGCTAGTGGCAAAAATGAAAAACTGTTTTTT
once,TRBJ2-7,.,TRBV10-3,CAISGGGVNYEQYF,TGTGCCATCAGTGGAGGTGGAGTTAACTACGAGCAGTACTTC
.,TRBJ2-7,TRBD1,TRBV6-6,CATTDREGDEQYF,TGTGCCACTACCGACAGGGAAGGTGACGAGCAGTACTTC
.,TRBJ2-1,TRBD2,TRBV29-1,CSVVGVGQTSGRVEAYNEQFF,TGCAGCGTTGTGGGGGTGGGTCAGACTAGCGGGAGGGTCGAAGCCTACAATGAGCAGTTCTTC
.,TRBJ1-4,TRBD1,TRBV7-9,CASSLETGTNEKLFF,TGTGCCAGCAGCTTAGAGACAGGGACTAATGAAAAACTGTTTTTT
.,TRBJ1-2,TRBD1,TRBV28,CASGLGQGHGYTF,TGTGCCAGCGGGCTCGGACAGGGCCATGGCTACACCTTC
.,TRBJ2-3,TRBD2,TRBV6-5,CASSYGGAGADTQYF,TGTGCCAGCAGTTACGGGGGAGCGGGGGCAGATACGCAGTATTTT
.,TRBJ2-2,TRBD1,TRBV28,CASSPGTGEINTGELFF,TGTGCCAGCAGCCCCGGGACAGGGGAGATAAACACCGGGGAGCTGTTTTTT
.,TRBJ2-7,.,TRBV3-1/TRBV3-2,CASSQAGAPDYEQYF,TGTGCCAGCAGCCAAGCGGGAGCGCCTGACTACGAGCAGTACTTC
few,TRBJ2-7,TRBD1,TRBV4-1,CASSQAYRGPHEQYF,TGCGCCAGCAGCCAAGCTTACAGGGGTCCCCACGAGCAGTACTTC
once,TRBJ2-7,.,TRBV6-5,CASTTSVVDEQYF,TGTGCCAGCACCACCTCGGTAGTGGACGAGCAGTACTTC
once,TRBJ2-1,TRBD2,TRBV5-1,CASSLDAGLAAEQFF,TGCGCCAGCAGCTTAGACGCGGGACTAGCGGCTGAGCAGTTCTTC
.,TRBJ1-4,.,TRBV28,CASRRSVAANEKLFF,TGTGCCAGCAGACGAAGTGTTGCAGCTAATGAAAAACTGTTTTTT
once,TRBJ2-1,.,TRBV6-5,CASTLTGGVRNEQFF,TGTGCCAGCACCCTAACGGGGGGCGTACGCAATGAGCAGTTCTTC
.,TRBJ2-7,.,TRBV19,CAKPPGGSYEQYF,TGTGCCAAACCCCCAGGAGGGAGTTACGAGCAGTACTTC
.,TRBJ2-2,.,TRBV7-6,CASSPRDGGTTGELFF,TGTGCCAGCAGCCCCCGGGACGGAGGGACCACCGGGGAGCTGTTTTTT
.,TRBJ2-2,.,TRBV5-8,CASSLARTGFLGPNTGELFF,TGTGCCAGCAGCTTGGCCAGGACGGGATTCCTTGGCCCGAACACCGGGGAGCTGTTTTTT
.,TRBJ2-7,.,TRBV27,CASSLSGLSYEQYF,TGTGCCAGCAGTTTATCTGGACTTAGCTACGAGCAGTACTTC
.,TRBJ2-6,.,TRBV20-1,CSASIQGTGANVLTF,TGCAGTGCTAGTATTCAGGGGACTGGGGCCAACGTCCTGACTTTC
few,TRBJ2-7,.,TRBV7-2,CASSLALGGNPSYEQYF,TGTGCCAGCAGCTTAGCGCTGGGCGGGAACCCCTCCTACGAGCAGTACTTC
.,TRBJ2-7,.,TRBV7-3,CASSPSGLTTPYEQYF,TGTGCCAGCAGCCCTTCGGGTTTAACTACCCCCTACGAGCAGTACTTC
.,TRBJ1-3,.,TRBV7-8,CASAYGGLSSGNTIYF,TGTGCCAGCGCCTATGGAGGGCTAAGCTCTGGAAACACCATATATTTT
.,TRBJ1-1,.,TRBV27,CASSLFTRGAAEAFF,TGTGCCAGCAGTTTATTTACCCGCGGGGCCGCTGAAGCTTTCTTT
.,TRBJ1-2,TRBD1,TRBV18,CASSPAGQAMSYGYTF,TGTGCCAGCTCACCAGCTGGACAGGCGATGAGCTATGGCTACACCTTC
.,TRBJ2-1,TRBD2,TRBV10-3,CAISLRSSGRSDEQFF,TGTGCCATCAGCCTTCGGTCTAGCGGGAGATCTGATGAGCAGTTCTTC
.,TRBJ2-7,.,TRBV10-1,CASSESGATYEQYF,TGCGCCAGCAGTGAGTCAGGGGCCACCTACGAGCAGTACTTC
.,TRBJ2-3,TRBD2,TRBV7-8,CASSPGLASQSGGTQYF,TGTGCCAGCAGCCCGGGACTAGCGTCCCAATCGGGTGGTACGCAGTATTTT
medium-sized,TRBJ2-1,TRBD1,TRBV27,CASSTLPGQGYNEQFF,TGTGCCAGCAGTACTTTACCGGGACAGGGGTACAATGAGCAGTTCTTC
.,TRBJ2-7,.,TRBV28,CASRMPSSYEQYF,TGTGCCAGCAGGATGCCGAGCTCCTACGAGCAGTACTTC
.,TRBJ2-2,.,TRBV11-3,CASSLATGLTGELFF,TGTGCCAGCAGCTTAGCTACAGGGCTAACCGGGGAGCTGTTTTTT
.,TRBJ1-5,.,TRBV28,CASSYPARSRQPQHF,TGTGCCAGCAGTTACCCAGCTAGGTCGCGGCAGCCCCAGCATTTT
.,TRBJ1-6,.,TRBV19,CASSIDPGHGIGSPLHF,TGTGCCAGTAGTATAGACCCGGGACACGGGATCGGTTCACCCCTCCACTTT
.,TRBJ2-7,TRBD1,TRBV6-5,CASNRDSSYEQYF,TGTGCCAGCAATCGGGACAGCTCCTACGAGCAGTACTTC
.,TRBJ1-2,.,TRBV15,CATSTWAGYGYTF,TGTGCCACCAGTACCTGGGCGGGGTATGGCTACACCTTC
.,TRBJ2-2,.,TRBV7-9,CATPGLTGELFF,TGTGCCACGCCAGGGTTAACCGGGGAGCTGTTTTTT
.,TRBJ1-2,TRBD1,TRBV5-4,CASSLGPGTGYGYTF,TGTGCCAGCAGCTTGGGGCCGGGGACAGGCTATGGCTACACCTTC
.,TRBJ2-7,.,TRBV3-1/TRBV3-2,CASSQNRVQYF,TGTGCCAGCAGCCAGAACAGAGTTCAGTACTTC
.,TRBJ1-2,TRBD1,TRBV27,CASSFQQGDYGYTF,TGTGCCAGCAGTTTCCAACAGGGGGACTATGGCTACACCTTC
.,TRBJ1-5,.,TRBV7-9,CASSFLGINQPQHF,TGTGCCAGCAGCTTCCTCGGTATCAATCAGCCCCAGCATTTT
.,TRBJ1-5,.,TRBV9,CASSVGTINQPQHF,TGTGCCAGCAGCGTTGGGACAATCAATCAGCCCCAGCATTTT
.,TRBJ2-1,TRBD2,TRBV7-7,CASSPGLAGANEQFF,TGTGCCAGCAGCCCTGGACTAGCGGGAGCGAATGAGCAGTTCTTC
.,TRBJ1-1,.,TRBV15,CATNRGGTNTEAFF,TGTGCCACCAACCGGGGGGGAACGAACACTGAAGCTTTCTTT
once,TRBJ2-2,TRBD2,TRBV7-3,CASSQSGTNTGELFF,TGTGCCAGCAGCCAAAGCGGGACTAACACCGGGGAGCTGTTTTTT
.,TRBJ2-5,TRBD2,TRBV5-1,CASSLAPSRRSGMRETQYF,TGCGCCAGCAGCCTTGCTCCTTCTCGGCGGAGCGGGATGAGGGAGACCCAGTACTTC
.,TRBJ1-5,TRBD1,TRBV7-2,CASSQNPGQGLGGNQPQHF,TGTGCCAGCAGCCAAAACCCGGGACAGGGGCTCGGGGGCAATCAGCCCCAGCATTTT
.,TRBJ1-2,.,TRBV11-2,CASSSGIRGYTF,TGTGCCAGCAGCTCGGGAATAAGGGGCTACACCTTC
.,TRBJ1-2,.,TRBV2,CASNPTIGRGDGYTF,TGTGCCAGCAATCCCACGATAGGCCGGGGGGATGGCTACACCTTC
.,TRBJ2-3,TRBD2,TRBV7-3,CASSLQMGGRADTQYF,TGTGCCAGTAGCCTACAGATGGGTGGGAGGGCAGATACGCAGTATTTT
.,TRBJ2-5,TRBD2,TRBV20-1,CSASWKPSGDQETQYF,TGCAGTGCTAGTTGGAAACCTAGCGGGGACCAAGAGACCCAGTACTTC
.,TRBJ2-3,TRBD2,TRBV5-1,CASSLRLAGSTDTQYF,TGCGCCAGCAGCCTTAGACTAGCAGGTAGCACAGATACGCAGTATTTT
.,TRBJ1-4,TRBD1,TRBV7-9,CASSRDTGGVEKLFF,TGTGCCAGCAGCCGTGACACAGGGGGTGTTGAAAAACTGTTTTTT
.,TRBJ1-6,TRBD1,TRBV6-1,CASSEAQGAPLHF,TGTGCCAGCAGTGAAGCCCAGGGGGCGCCCCTCCACTTT
.,TRBJ2-7,TRBD1,TRBV20-1,CSASDRDRDSYEQYF,TGCAGTGCTAGTGACCGGGACAGGGACTCCTACGAGCAGTACTTC